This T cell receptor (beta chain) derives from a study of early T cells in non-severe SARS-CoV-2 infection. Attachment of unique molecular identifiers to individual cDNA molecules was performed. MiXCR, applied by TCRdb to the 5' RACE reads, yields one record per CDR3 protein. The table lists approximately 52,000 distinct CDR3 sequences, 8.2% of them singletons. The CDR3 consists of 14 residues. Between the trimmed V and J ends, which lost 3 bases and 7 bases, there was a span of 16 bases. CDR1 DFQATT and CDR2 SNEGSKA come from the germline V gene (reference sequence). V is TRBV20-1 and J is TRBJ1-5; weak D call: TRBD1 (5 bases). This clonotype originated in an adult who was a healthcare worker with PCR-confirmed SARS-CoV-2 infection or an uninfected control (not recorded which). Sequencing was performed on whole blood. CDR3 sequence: CSARPGTRGQPQHF. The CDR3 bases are TGCAGTGCTAGGCCGGGGACGAGGGGACAGCCCCAGCATTTT.